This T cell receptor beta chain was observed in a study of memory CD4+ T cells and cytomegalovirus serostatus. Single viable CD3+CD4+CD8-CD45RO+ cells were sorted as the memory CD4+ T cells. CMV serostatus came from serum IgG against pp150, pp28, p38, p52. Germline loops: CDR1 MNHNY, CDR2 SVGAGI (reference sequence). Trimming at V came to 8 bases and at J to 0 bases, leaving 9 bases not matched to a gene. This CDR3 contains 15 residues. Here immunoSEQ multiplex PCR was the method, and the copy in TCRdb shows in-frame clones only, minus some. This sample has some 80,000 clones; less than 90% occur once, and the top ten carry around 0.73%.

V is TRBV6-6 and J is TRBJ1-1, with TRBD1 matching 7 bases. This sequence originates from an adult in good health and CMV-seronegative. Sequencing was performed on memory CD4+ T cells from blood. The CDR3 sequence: CASATGTEVNTEAFF. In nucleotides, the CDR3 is TGTGCCAGCGCAACGGGGACAGAAGTGAACACTGAAGCTTTCTTT.